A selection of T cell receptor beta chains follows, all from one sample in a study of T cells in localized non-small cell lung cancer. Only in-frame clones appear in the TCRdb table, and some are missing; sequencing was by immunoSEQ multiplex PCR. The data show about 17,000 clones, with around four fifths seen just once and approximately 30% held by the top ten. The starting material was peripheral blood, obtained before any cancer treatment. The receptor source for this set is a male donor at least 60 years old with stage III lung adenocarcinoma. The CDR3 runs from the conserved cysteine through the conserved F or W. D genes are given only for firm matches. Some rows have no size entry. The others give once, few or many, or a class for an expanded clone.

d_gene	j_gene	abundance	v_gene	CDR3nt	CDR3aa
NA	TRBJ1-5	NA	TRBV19	TGTGCCAGTAGTCTTAGGACAGACAGCAATCAGCCCCAGCATTTT	CASSLRTDSNQPQHF
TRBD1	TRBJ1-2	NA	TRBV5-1	TGCGCCAGCAGACAGGGGAACTATGGCTACACCTTC	CASRQGNYGYTF
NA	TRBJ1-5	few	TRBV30	TGTGCCTGGAATGTTAAGTTGGGAAACAATCAGCCCCAGCATTTT	CAWNVKLGNNQPQHF
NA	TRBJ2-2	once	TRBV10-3	TGTGCCATCAGTGATGTGGGTACCGGGGAGCTGTTTTTT	CAISDVGTGELFF
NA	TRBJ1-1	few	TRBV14	TGTGCCAGCAGCCAAGCGGGGAGAGCTTTCTTT	CASSQAGRAFF
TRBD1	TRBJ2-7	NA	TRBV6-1	TGTGCCAGCAAACCCACGGGGACAGGGTACTACGAGCAGTACTTC	CASKPTGTGYYEQYF
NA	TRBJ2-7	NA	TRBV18	TGTGCCAGCTCACCAGCGACGGAGGCCTACGAGCAGTACTTC	CASSPATEAYEQYF
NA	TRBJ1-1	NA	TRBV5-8	TGTGCCAGCAGCCCCCGAGACGGGGCAACGTGGGGCATGAACACTGAAGCTTTCTTT	CASSPRDGATWGMNTEAFF
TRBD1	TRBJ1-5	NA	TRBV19	TGTGCCAGTAGTCGGGACAGGGGGAGGAATCAGCCCCAGCATTTT	CASSRDRGRNQPQHF
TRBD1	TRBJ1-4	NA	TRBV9	TGTGCCAGCAGCATCCGACCGGGACAGGGGGCTCCTAATGAAAAACTGTTTTTT	CASSIRPGQGAPNEKLFF
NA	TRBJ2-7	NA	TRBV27	TGTGCCAGCAGCCGGACACTAGCCTACGAGCAGTACTTC	CASSRTLAYEQYF
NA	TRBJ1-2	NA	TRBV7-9	TGTGCCAGCAGCTTAGCGCTGGGCTATGGCTACACCTTC	CASSLALGYGYTF
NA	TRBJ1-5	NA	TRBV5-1	TGCGCCAGCAGCTTGGAAGGCGGGCAGCCCCAGCATTTT	CASSLEGGQPQHF
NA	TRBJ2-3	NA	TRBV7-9	TGTGCCAGCAGCTTAGTCGTGCTGGGGACCACAGATACGCAGTATTTT	CASSLVVLGTTDTQYF
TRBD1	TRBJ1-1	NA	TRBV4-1	TGCGCCAGCAGCCAGGGACAGAGTATGAACACTGAAGCTTTCTTT	CASSQGQSMNTEAFF
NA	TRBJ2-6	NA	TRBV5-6	TGTGCCAGCAGCTTGGTTTACTCTGGGGCCAACGTCCTGACTTTC	CASSLVYSGANVLTF
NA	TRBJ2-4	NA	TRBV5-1	TGCGCCAGCAGCTTGGGGCAAATCCAAAACATTCAGTACTTC	CASSLGQIQNIQYF
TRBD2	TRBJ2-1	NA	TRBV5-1	TGCGCCAGCAGCGGGGCCAGCGGGGGGACCTACAATGAGCAGTTCTTC	CASSGASGGTYNEQFF
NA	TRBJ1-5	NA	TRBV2	TGTGCCAGCAGTGATTGGACAGAGCAGCAGCCCCAGCATTTT	CASSDWTEQQPQHF
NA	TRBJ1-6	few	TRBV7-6	TGTGCCAGCAGCCTAGTGGAGGGTTCACCCCTCCACTTT	CASSLVEGSPLHF
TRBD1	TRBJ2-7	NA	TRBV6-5	TGTGCCAGCAGACCTGGGACAGCTAACGCCTACGAGCAGTACTTC	CASRPGTANAYEQYF
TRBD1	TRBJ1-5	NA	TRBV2	TGTGCCAGCAGTAACAGGGGGGTTCAGCCCCAGCATTTT	CASSNRGVQPQHF
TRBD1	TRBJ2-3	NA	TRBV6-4	TGTGCCAGCAGTGCGGGACAGCCCACAGATACGCAGTATTTT	CASSAGQPTDTQYF
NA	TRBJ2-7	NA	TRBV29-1	TGCAGCGCCTGGGGGGGCCCCAACTGGTACGAGCAGTACTTC	CSAWGGPNWYEQYF
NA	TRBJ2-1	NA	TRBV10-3	TGTGCCATCAGCCTGACAGGTTTAGCCTACAATGAGCAGTTCTTC	CAISLTGLAYNEQFF
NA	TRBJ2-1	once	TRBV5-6	TGTGCCAGCAGCCCGTCCGCGACTAACAATGAGCAGTTCTTC	CASSPSATNNEQFF
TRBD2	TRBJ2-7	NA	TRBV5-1	TGCGCCAGCAGCTCCTCGAGCGGGGGGGCTTACGAGCAGTACTTC	CASSSSSGGAYEQYF
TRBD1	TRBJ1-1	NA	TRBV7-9	TGTGCCAGCAGCTTTCCACAGGGGGCTCGGACTGAAGCTTTCTTT	CASSFPQGARTEAFF
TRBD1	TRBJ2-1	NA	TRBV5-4	TGTGCCAGCAGCCCGGACAGGGGGCCCTACAATGAGCAGTTCTTC	CASSPDRGPYNEQFF
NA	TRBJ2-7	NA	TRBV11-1	TGTGCCAGCAGCCCTAGGGGCGGGACAGCTAATTACGCCTACGAGCAGTACTTC	CASSPRGGTANYAYEQYF
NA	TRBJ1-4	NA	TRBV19	TGTGCCAGTAGTATCGAGGAGTTTAATGAAAAACTGTTTTTT	CASSIEEFNEKLFF
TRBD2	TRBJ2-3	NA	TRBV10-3	TGTGCCATCAGTGACCGGGGGCTAGCGGGGAACACAGATACGCAGTATTTT	CAISDRGLAGNTDTQYF
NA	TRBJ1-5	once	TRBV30	TGTGCCTGGAGTCGGGGGGGCATCAATCAGCCCCAGCATTTT	CAWSRGGINQPQHF
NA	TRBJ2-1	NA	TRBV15	TGTGCCACCAGCAGACTATACGGTGAGCAGTTCTTC	CATSRLYGEQFF
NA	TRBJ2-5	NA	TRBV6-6	TGTGCCAGCAACCCCAGGCGAGGAGAGACCCAGTACTTC	CASNPRRGETQYF
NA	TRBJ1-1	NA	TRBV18	TGTGCCAGCTCACTCGGACAGAACACTGAAGCTTTCTTT	CASSLGQNTEAFF